There are a few counts of the clone carrying this T cell receptor beta chain. No antigen is known for it. The sample is drawn from a study of CD8+ T cells in alopecia areata. Treatment of the sample: oral pan-JAK inhibitor, 5-10 mg twice daily. Study observations and caveats: Normal scalp had lower clonality than lesional scalp, with alopecia totalis/universalis lesions showing this most strongly.

Following RNA extraction, reverse transcription yielded cDNA that acted as the sequencing template. TCRdb's table, derived via immunoSEQ multiplex PCR, lists solely in-frame clones and lacks some. The sample yields some 190,000 clones, approximately 61% seen once. The source was CD4+ T cells sorted from blood, collected at week 24, from a patient treated with tofacitinib. The sequence was obtained from a human donor with alopecia areata.

The CDR3 region is CAISEGQGSGANVLTF. DNA of the CDR3: TGTGCCATCAGTGAAGGACAGGGTTCTGGGGCCAACGTCCTGACTTTC. The chain couples TRBV10-3 to TRBJ2-6; 8 bases align to TRBD1. Germline CDR1 reads ENHRY; CDR2 reads SYGVKD. V lost 3 bases and J lost 1; bases outside the gene matches: 2. CDR3 length: 16 amino acids.